The 2 T cell receptor beta chains given below trace back to one sample, sequenced in a study of blood T cell repertoires in COVID-19. The table came from immunoSEQ multiplex PCR; TCRdb's copy has only in-frame clones and leaves some out. The table has approximately 160,000 clones, less than 90% seen once; the top ten hold 14%. The sequenced sample was peripheral blood. The origin of the receptors is a man aged 18 to 29 with active or convalescent COVID-19.

The chain couples TRBV12-3 or TRBV12-4 to TRBJ2-1; possibly TRBD2 for D (5 bases). Trimming removed 5 bases at V and 6 bases at J, with 11 bases between. This CDR3 has 13 amino acids. CDR3 protein: CASSPSRINEQFF. CDR3 nucleotide sequence: TGTGCCAGCAGTCCTAGCAGGATCAATGAGCAGTTCTTC.

The V gene is TRBV2, the J gene TRBJ2-3, with TRBD2 matching over 12 bases. Trimming cost V 4 bases and J 3 bases; bases outside gene matches: 2. The CDR3 loop spans 15 amino acids. Germline-derived CDR1 and CDR2 are SNHLY and FYNNEI. CDR3 loop: CASSGTSGATDTQYF. CDR3 bases: TGTGCCAGCAGTGGGACTAGCGGGGCGACAGATACGCAGTATTTT.